These 7 T cell receptor beta chains originate from one sample sequenced in a study of cytomegalovirus exposure and HLA in healthy donors. A multiplex PCR was run with 60 Vbeta primers and 13 Jbeta primers. Profiled with immunoSEQ multiplex PCR; TCRdb holds only in-frame clones, not every one. The sample lists over 150,000 clones; 84% were seen once. Sample: PBMCs. The source of these receptors is a girl aged 2 to 9 in good health and CMV-seropositive.

The V gene is TRBV9, the J gene TRBJ2-7; TRBD1 matches 7 bases. Germline loops: CDR1 SGDLS, CDR2 YYNGEE. The ends lost 2 bases at V and 4 bases at J; junction bases unmatched: 3. This CDR3 has 13 residues. The CDR3 protein is CASSVGTAYEQYF. The CDR3 DNA is TGTGCCAGCAGCGTTGGGACAGCATACGAGCAGTACTTC. Supplemented by reference TRBV9 and TRBJ2-7, the full variable domain reads DSGVTQTPKHLITATGQRVTLRCSPRSGDLSVYWYQQSLDQGLQFLIQYYNGEERAKGNILERFSAQQFPDLHSELNLSSLELGDSALYFCASSVGTAYEQYFGPGTRLTVT.

This clone has just one count. V and J are TRBV6-1 and TRBJ1-4; 8 bases are shared with TRBD1. The CDR3 spans 14 residues. CDR1 and CDR2 from the germline V gene are MNHNS and SASEGT. V shed 7 bases and J 5 bases; nucleotides not matched to a gene: 6. The CDR3 spells CASKLRGPNEKLFF. The CDR3, as DNA: TGTGCCAGCAAGCTCAGGGGGCCGAATGAAAAACTGTTTTTT.

This chain joins TRBV29-1 and TRBJ2-2, with TRBD1 matching over 7 bases. In germline, CDR1 is SQVTM, CDR2 ANQGSEA. This CDR3 has 15 amino acids. V was pared by 5 bases and J by 3 bases, with 9 bases of the junction left unmatched. The CDR3 reads CSVSTGQIYTGELFF. The CDR3 DNA follows: TGCAGCGTTTCGACGGGACAGATTTACACCGGGGAGCTGTTTTTT.

The chain couples TRBV7-8 to TRBJ2-7, with TRBD2 identical over 11 bases. This CDR3 region has 15 residues. CDR1 is SGHVS, CDR2 FQNEAQ, per germline. Germline trimming cut 5 bases from V and 3 bases from J; bases unmatched to any gene: 6. The CDR3 here is CASSPGTSGIYEQYF. CDR3 bases: TGTGCCAGCAGCCCAGGGACTAGCGGTATCTACGAGCAGTACTTC.

A single count supports this clone. This chain connects TRBV11-2 to TRBJ2-5; 11 bases line up with TRBD2. Germline-derived CDR1 and CDR2 are SGHAT and FQNNGV. The V segment lost 3 bases and the J segment 4 bases; nucleotides outside the gene matches: 7. This CDR3 spans 16 amino acids. The CDR3 DNA reads TGTGCCAGCAGCTTTGGGTCTAGCGGGAGGTTAGAGACCCAGTACTTC. The encoded protein is CASSFGSSGRLETQYF. The variable domain in full, completed from reference TRBV11-2 and TRBJ2-5, reads EAGVAQSPRYKIIEKRQSVAFWCNPISGHATLYWYQQILGQGPKLLIQFQNNGVVDDSQLPKDRFSAERLKGVDSTLKIQPAKLEDSAVYLCASSFGSSGRLETQYFGPGTRLLVL.

The chain carries TRBV5-1 and TRBJ2-3, with D possibly TRBD2 on 6 matching bases. V gave up 2 bases and J gave up 4 bases, with 14 bases separating them. The length of the CDR3 is 15 residues. Germline V gene lookup returns CDR1 SGHRS and CDR2 YFSETQ. CDR3 loop: CASSFTGSFADTQYF. CDR3 sequence (DNA): TGCGCCAGCAGCTTCACCGGGAGTTTCGCAGATACGCAGTATTTT.

This chain joins TRBV18 and TRBJ1-6; 9 bases line up with TRBD1. CDR1 KGHSH and CDR2 LQKENI come from the germline V gene. V dropped 4 bases and J dropped 7; count of bases not matched to a gene: 11. The CDR3 covers 17 residues. The CDR3 loop is CASSRAPGQGMNSPLHF. The CDR3 DNA is TGTGCCAGCTCACGAGCCCCGGGACAGGGTATGAATTCACCCCTCCACTTT.